Each of the 4 T cell receptor beta chains below was sequenced from the same sample in a study of blood T cell repertoires in COVID-19. Sequenced by immunoSEQ multiplex PCR; TCRdb stores in-frame clones only, minus some. The table includes 70,000 to 95,000 clones, roughly nine tenths detected once. Sequences were obtained from peripheral blood. These receptors were obtained from a man between 50 and 59 years old with COVID-19, enrolled during active disease.

The chain links TRBV6-5 to TRBJ1-2; TRBD1 agrees at 7 bases. The V gene end was trimmed by 8 bases and the J gene end by 2 bases; junction bases not matched to a gene: 2. CDR1 and CDR2 (germline): MNHEY, SVGAGI. The CDR3 is made up of 12 amino acids. CDR3 sequence reads: CASQGGNYGYTF. CDR3 DNA: TGTGCCAGCCAGGGGGGCAACTATGGCTACACCTTC.

The chain links TRBV21-1 to TRBJ2-1; the table's D gene call, TRBD2, was not cross checked with the DNA. TRBV21-1 is labeled a pseudogene. CDR3 length: 18 residues. The CDR3 DNA reads TGTGCCAGCAGCAAAGGTCCGGGCGGGGGTATAGTTGGTGGTGAGCAGTTCTTC. It encodes CASSKGPGGGIVGGEQFF.

The chain recombines TRBV9 with TRBJ2-3; TRBD2 is a possible D gene (6 bases). Germline CDR1 SGDLS, CDR2 YYNGEE. Deletions cut 4 bases from V and 2 bases from J, with 17 bases between. The CDR3 length is 16 residues. The CDR3 DNA sequence: TGTGCCAGCAGCTCACCTGGAGGGGTCGACACAGATACGCAGTATTTT. Protein sequence: CASSSPGGVDTDTQYF.

The sample holds one count of this clone. The genes are TRBV11-3 and TRBJ2-1; 8 bases map to TRBD1. Unmatched junction bases numbered 9, after V lost 5 bases and J lost 6 bases. Looked up from germline, CDR1 is SGHNT and CDR2 is YENEEA. CDR3 length equals 15 residues. CDR3 sequence: CASSLGQGGFNEQFF. The CDR3 region has the DNA TGTGCCAGCAGCCTCGGACAGGGTGGATTCAATGAGCAGTTCTTC. The complete variable domain, with remaining parts taken from reference TRBV11-3 and TRBJ2-1, reads EAGVVQSPRYKIIEKKQPVAFWCNPISGHNTLYWYLQNLGQGPELLIRYENEEAVDDSQLPKDRFSAERLKGVDSTLKIQPAELGDSAVYLCASSLGQGGFNEQFFGPGTRLTVL.